Listed below are T cell receptor beta chains from one sample, sequenced in a study of T cells in Graves' hyperthyroidism and ophthalmopathy. A single record per CDR3 protein comes from TCRdb applying MiXCR to the multiplex PCR reads. The table includes some 350,000 distinct CDR3 sequences, roughly 15% detected once. The sample was blood. These receptors all stem from a woman between 55 and 75 years old with Graves' ophthalmopathy. Each CDR3 is given with its conserved first and last residue. A D gene is named only where the DNA matches it firmly. Size is omitted from some rows. Given values are once, few, many or a class for expanded clones.

CDR3nt,CDR3aa,v_gene,j_gene,abundance,d_gene
TGTGCCAGCAGTTTATGGGTGACTAGCGGGACGGAGACCCAGTACTTC,CASSLWVTSGTETQYF,TRBV12-3/TRBV12-4,TRBJ2-5,many,TRBD2
TGTGCCAGCAGTTCCCCTCGGACAGGGGGCGGGAATGAGCAGTTCTTC,CASSSPRTGGGNEQFF,TRBV6-1,TRBJ2-1,many,TRBD1
TGTGCCAGTAGTGTTAGCAATCAGCCCCAGCATTTT,CASSVSNQPQHF,TRBV19,TRBJ1-5,-,-
TGTGCCAGCAGGACCGGGACAGGGGACCATCAAGAGACCCAGTACTTC,CASRTGTGDHQETQYF,TRBV7-8,TRBJ2-5,many,TRBD1
TGTGCCAGCAGTGGGAGTAGTGTGGACCAACCCCAGGAGACCCAGTACTTC,CASSGSSVDQPQETQYF,TRBV2,TRBJ2-5,many,-
TGTGCCAGCAGTTCCGAAGGACAGGGGCTTTTTCAGCCCCAGCATTTT,CASSSEGQGLFQPQHF,TRBV28,TRBJ1-5,many,TRBD1
TGTGCCAGCAGCTTGGAGCAGGCCACTGAAGCTTTCTTT,CASSLEQATEAFF,TRBV5-4,TRBJ1-1,few,-
TGTGCCAGCAGTCCCCCCCCCGGGACAGGGTGGGTGAAGCAGCCCCAGCATTTT,CASSPPPGTGWVKQPQHF,TRBV28,TRBJ1-5,many,TRBD1
TGCAGTGCTAGAGGGGGTGGGGCCAACTATGGCTACACCTTC,CSARGGGANYGYTF,TRBV20-1,TRBJ1-2,-,-
TGTGCCAGCATGCCCGGGACAGTGACCTACGAGCAGTACTTC,CASMPGTVTYEQYF,TRBV5-6,TRBJ2-7,many,TRBD1
TGTGCCAGCAGTTTAGGGCAGGCTTTACATGAAAAACTGTTTTTT,CASSLGQALHEKLFF,TRBV12-3/TRBV12-4,TRBJ1-4,many,-
TGTGCCAGCAGCGTAGCACTCCGCACCAATGAGCAGTTCTTC,CASSVALRTNEQFF,TRBV9,TRBJ2-1,-,-
TGTGCCAGCAGCTTAGGCGGGGAGAGCAATCAGCCCCAGCATTTT,CASSLGGESNQPQHF,TRBV7-2,TRBJ1-5,many,-
TGTGCCAGCAGCCCAGGACAGCGCTCCACAGATACGCAGTATTTT,CASSPGQRSTDTQYF,TRBV27,TRBJ2-3,-,-
TGCAGTGCTAGAAAGTGGGGGACAGGCTTTCCTATAAGCTACACCTTC,CSARKWGTGFPISYTF,TRBV20-1,TRBJ1-2,many,TRBD1
TGCAGTGCTAGAGACCCGCGGACAGGGGGAAATGAAAAACTGTTTTTT,CSARDPRTGGNEKLFF,TRBV20-1,TRBJ1-4,-,TRBD1
TGTGCCTGGAGTTTTGGGGCAGCCTCTGGGGCCAACGTCCTGACTTTC,CAWSFGAASGANVLTF,TRBV30,TRBJ2-6,many,-
TGTGCCAGTAGTATCCTTGGCGGACAATCAACCTACGAGCAGTACTTC,CASSILGGQSTYEQYF,TRBV19,TRBJ2-7,few,-
TGTGCCAGCTCACCAACGACAGATTCACCCCTCCACTTT,CASSPTTDSPLHF,TRBV18,TRBJ1-6,-,-
TGTGCCAGCAGCTTATCCCGCCCCTACGAGCAGTACTTC,CASSLSRPYEQYF,TRBV7-9,TRBJ2-7,-,-
TGTGCCAGCAGTCCGCGGCCAGGAGCCACAGATACGCAGTATTTT,CASSPRPGATDTQYF,TRBV6-1,TRBJ2-3,-,-
TGTGCCAGCAGTGATAGCGGGAATTACAATGAGCAGTTCTTC,CASSDSGNYNEQFF,TRBV25-1,TRBJ2-1,few,TRBD2
TGTGCCAGCAAGGGGACAGGGGAACGTCAGCCCCAGCATTTT,CASKGTGERQPQHF,TRBV12-3/TRBV12-4,TRBJ1-5,many,TRBD1
TGTGCCAGCAGTGTGACTAGCGGCAACAATGAGCAGTTCTTC,CASSVTSGNNEQFF,TRBV9,TRBJ2-1,many,TRBD2